The 9 T cell receptor beta chains given below trace back to one sample, sequenced in a study of memory CD4+ T cells and cytomegalovirus serostatus. Sequencing used immunoSEQ multiplex PCR; TCRdb keeps in-frame clones, though not all of them. The data show 60,000 or so clones, around 82% seen once. Single viable CD3+CD4+CD8-CD45RO+ cells were sorted as the memory CD4+ T cells. Sample: memory CD4+ T cells from blood. The receptor source for this set is an adult in good health and CMV-seronegative. Some clones in this sample may be carry-over from other donors' samples.

The sample holds one count of this clone. The chain uses TRBV29-1 and TRBJ2-7, with D tentatively TRBD2 (6 bases). The CDR3 length is 15 residues. The germline V gene encodes CDR1 SQVTM and CDR2 ANQGSEA. The ends were cut back, 7 bases at V and 7 bases at J, with 26 bases in the middle. The CDR3 nucleotides are TGCAGCGCCACCACGGGTTCGACATCAAGCGGGGAGCAGTACTTC. It translates to CSATTGSTSSGEQYF.

The genes are TRBV5-1 and TRBJ1-4; 9 bases align to TRBD1. The CDR3 is 17 amino acids. CDR1 and CDR2 (germline): SGHRS, YFSETQ. V lost 4 bases and J lost 7; bases outside the gene matches: 14. The CDR3 DNA reads TGCGCCAGCAGCCCGGACAGGGGTGCCCCTATGGGTGAAAAACTGTTTTTT. Translation: CASSPDRGAPMGEKLFF.

The V and J genes are TRBV7-9 and TRBJ2-5; D remains ambiguous. Trimming pared 3 bases from V and 4 bases from J, leaving 6 bases between. CDR3 size: 12 residues. Germline CDR1 reads SEHNR; CDR2 reads FQNEAQ (reference sequence). The CDR3 protein is CASSLPVETQYF. The CDR3 DNA follows: TGTGCCAGCAGCTTGCCCGTAGAGACCCAGTACTTC.

The chain carries TRBV28 and TRBJ1-2; no clear D. Trimming cost V 3 bases and J 1 base, with 18 bases left between them. CDR3 size: 17 residues. Germline V gives CDR1 MDHEN, CDR2 SYDVKM. The CDR3 spells CASSLGSGRQRNYGYTF. CDR3 DNA: TGTGCCAGCAGTTTGGGGAGTGGGCGGCAGCGTAACTATGGCTACACCTTC.

The CDR3 region has the DNA TGTGCCAGCAGTGAGGACGCCGGGACAGTGACGGGATCTGGAAACACCATATATTTT. Protein: CASSEDAGTVTGSGNTIYF. The chain carries TRBV2 and TRBJ1-3; 7 positions agree with TRBD1. CDR1 is SNHLY and CDR2 is FYNNEI in the germline V gene. The CDR3 is 19 amino acids. V shed 3 bases and J 1 base; nucleotides not matched to a gene: 15.

The rearrangement joins TRBV29-1 to TRBJ2-7, with a possible D match to TRBD1 (5 bases). Per germline, CDR1 SQVTM and CDR2 ANQGSEA. This CDR3 is built from 11 residues. V was pared by 5 bases and J by 4 bases, with 9 bases between. The DNA for the CDR3 is TGCAGCGTTTCTCAGGGTTACGAGCAGTACTTC. This gives the protein CSVSQGYEQYF.

This clone was seen only once. The chain carries TRBV7-2 and TRBJ2-3; TRBD2 agrees at 11 bases. CDR1 and CDR2 from the germline V gene are SGHTA and FQGNSA. This CDR3 is built from 17 residues. Trimming removed 5 bases from V and 6 bases from J; junction bases left unmatched: 13. This CDR3 is CASSPLSGTSGTDTQYF. CDR3 sequence (DNA): TGTGCCAGCAGCCCCCTGAGCGGGACTAGCGGAACGGATACGCAGTATTTT.

The rearrangement joins TRBV28 to TRBJ1-5, with D unresolved. The germline V and J ends were trimmed by 5 bases and 3 bases, with 14 bases remaining between them. This CDR3 is built from 15 residues. Looked up from germline, CDR1 is MDHEN and CDR2 is SYDVKM. The CDR3 spells CASSTQGGYNQPQHF. The CDR3 DNA is TGTGCCAGCAGTACCCAAGGTGGTTACAATCAGCCCCAGCATTTT. The full variable domain, its missing parts supplied by reference TRBV28 and TRBJ1-5, is DVKVTQSSRYLVKRTGEKVFLECVQDMDHENMFWYRQDPGLGLRLIYFSYDVKMKEKGDIPEGYSVSREKKERFSLILESASTNQTSMYLCASSTQGGYNQPQHFGDGTRLSIL.

The table lists this clone with a few counts. The chain combines TRBV5-1 with TRBJ1-6; D may be TRBD1 (5 bases). Trimming shortened V by 7 bases and J by 6 bases, and 20 bases separated the two germline ends. The CDR3 covers 16 residues. Per germline, CDR1 SGHRS and CDR2 YFSETQ. The CDR3 DNA is TGCGCCAGCCAGGCTGGGGCGGCCGGCGTTAATTCACCCCTCCACTTT. Protein product: CASQAGAAGVNSPLHF. Full variable domain (remainder filled in from reference TRBV5-1 and TRBJ1-6): KAGVTQTPRYLIKTRGQQVTLSCSPISGHRSVSWYQQTPGQGLQFLFEYFSETQRNKGNFPGRFSGRQFSNSRSEMNVSTLELGDSALYLCASQAGAAGVNSPLHFGNGTRLTVT.